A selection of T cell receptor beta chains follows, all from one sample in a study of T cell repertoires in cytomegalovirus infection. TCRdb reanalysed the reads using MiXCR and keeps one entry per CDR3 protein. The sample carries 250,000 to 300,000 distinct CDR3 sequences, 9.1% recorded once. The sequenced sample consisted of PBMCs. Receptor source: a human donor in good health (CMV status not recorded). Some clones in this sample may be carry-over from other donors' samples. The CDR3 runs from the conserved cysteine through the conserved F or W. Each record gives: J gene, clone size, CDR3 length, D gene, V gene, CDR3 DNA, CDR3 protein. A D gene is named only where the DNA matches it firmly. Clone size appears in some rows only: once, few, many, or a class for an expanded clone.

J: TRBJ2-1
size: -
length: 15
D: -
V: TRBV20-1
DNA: TGCAGTGCTAGAGCCGACAGCGCCCCGGGCAATGAGCAGTTCTTC
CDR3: CSARADSAPGNEQFF

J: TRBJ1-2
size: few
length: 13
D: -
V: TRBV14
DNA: TGTGCCAGCAGCCAAGAGTTAGGGACCAAGCACACCTTC
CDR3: CASSQELGTKHTF

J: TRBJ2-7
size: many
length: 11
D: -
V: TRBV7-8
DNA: TGTGCCAGCAGCGCGAGGTACGAGCAGTACTTC
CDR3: CASSARYEQYF

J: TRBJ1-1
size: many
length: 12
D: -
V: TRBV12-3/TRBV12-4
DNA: TGTGCCAGCAGTTCCCAGGACACTGAAGCTTTCTTT
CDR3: CASSSQDTEAFF

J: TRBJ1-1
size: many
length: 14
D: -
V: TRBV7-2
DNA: TGTGCCAGCAGCTTAGGCAGGAGCGAGACTGAAGCTTTCTTT
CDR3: CASSLGRSETEAFF

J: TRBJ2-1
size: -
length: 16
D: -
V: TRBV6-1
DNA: TGTGCCAGCAGTCCCTACTCTGGCAGGTTAATGAATGAGCAGTTCTTC
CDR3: CASSPYSGRLMNEQFF

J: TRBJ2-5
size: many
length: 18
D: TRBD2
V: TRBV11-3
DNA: TGTGCCAGCAGCTTAGACCCACCCAGCGGGGGACCACAAGAGACCCAGTACTTC
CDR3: CASSLDPPSGGPQETQYF

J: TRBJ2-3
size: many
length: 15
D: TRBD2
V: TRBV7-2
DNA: TGTGCCAGCAGCCGTAGCGGGGGGGCCTTGGGGACGCAGTATTTT
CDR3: CASSRSGGALGTQYF

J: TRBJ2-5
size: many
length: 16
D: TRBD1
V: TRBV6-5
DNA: TGTGCCAGCAGTTACCTGGGACAGGGGGTTGGAGAGACCCAGTACTTC
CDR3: CASSYLGQGVGETQYF

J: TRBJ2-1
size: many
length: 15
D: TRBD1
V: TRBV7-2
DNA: TGTGCCAGCAGCCCGGGACAGGGAACATACAATGAGCAGTTCTTC
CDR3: CASSPGQGTYNEQFF

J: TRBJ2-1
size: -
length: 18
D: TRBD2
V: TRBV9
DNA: TGTGCCAGCAGCTCCGGGACTAGCGGGACTAGCTCCTACAATGAGCAGTTCTTC
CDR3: CASSSGTSGTSSYNEQFF

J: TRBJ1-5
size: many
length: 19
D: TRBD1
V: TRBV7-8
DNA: TGTGCCAGCAGCTTAGCTTTTTGGGACAGGGGAGGGAAGAATCAGCCCCAGCATTTT
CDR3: CASSLAFWDRGGKNQPQHF

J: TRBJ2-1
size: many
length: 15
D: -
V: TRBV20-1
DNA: TGCAGTGCTAGAGATCTACAGCTGGTAGGCAATGAGCAGTTCTTC
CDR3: CSARDLQLVGNEQFF

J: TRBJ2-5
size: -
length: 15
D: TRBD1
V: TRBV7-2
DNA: TGTGCCAGCAGCTCTCGAGGGACAGGGAAAGAGACCCAGTACTTC
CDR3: CASSSRGTGKETQYF

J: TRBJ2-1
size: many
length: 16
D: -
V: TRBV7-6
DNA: TGTGCCAGCAGCTTAGATGTGGGAGGGGGAAACAATGAGCAGTTCTTC
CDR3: CASSLDVGGGNNEQFF

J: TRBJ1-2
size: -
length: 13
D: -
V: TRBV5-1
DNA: TGCGCCAGCAGCTTGAGTGTGTCTAGTGGCTACACCTTC
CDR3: CASSLSVSSGYTF

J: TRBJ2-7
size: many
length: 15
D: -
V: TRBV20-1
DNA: TGCAGTGCTAGATCACCGTTACAGGGCTCCTACGAGCAGTACTTC
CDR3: CSARSPLQGSYEQYF